These 22 T cell receptor beta chains came from one sample sequenced in a study of blood T cells in healthy people across ages. The authors ran a second PCR of about 6 to 11 cycles using a sample-barcoded 5' primer and a J-beta primer mix. TCRdb ran MiXCR on the 5' RACE reads and lists one entry per CDR3 protein. The sample lists about 1.8 million distinct CDR3 sequences; less than 50% were seen once. The sequenced sample consisted of blood. These receptors originate from a woman aged 40 to 49 in good health.

The chain carries TRBV6-5 and TRBJ1-2; no reliable D call. Trimming removed 4 bases at V and 10 bases at J, with 13 bases between. CDR3 size: 12 residues. Germline assignment: CDR1 MNHEY and CDR2 SVGAGI. CDR3 region: CASSSQARVYTF. The CDR3 coding sequence is TGTGCCAGCAGTTCGCAGGCGAGGGTCTACACCTTC.

The table lists this clonotype with a few counts. The chain links TRBV20-1 to TRBJ2-5, with 10 bases lining up with TRBD1. TRBJ2-7 explains the end of the DNA better; the J call may be wrong. The CDR3 loop spans 13 amino acids. The V gene's germline CDR1 is DFQATT and CDR2 SNEGSKA (reference sequence). The chain's CDR3 is CSAPDRGSREQYF. The CDR3 DNA reads TGCAGTGCCCCGGACAGGGGGAGTCGCGAGCAGTACTTC.

This clonotype was counted only a few times. V usage is TRBV6-5 and J usage is TRBJ2-1; 8 bases align to TRBD2. There are 15 residues in the CDR3. The germline V gene encodes CDR1 MNHEY and CDR2 SVGAGI. The V segment lost 4 bases and the J segment 5 bases; nucleotides outside the gene matches: 7. CDR3 amino acids: CASSSERGPHNEQFF. DNA for the CDR3: TGTGCCAGCAGTTCTGAGCGGGGGCCCCACAATGAGCAGTTCTTC.

In this sample, this clonotype turned up a few times. J is TRBJ2-4 and V is TRBV29-1, with 9 bases aligning to TRBD1. This CDR3 region has 13 residues. V shed 5 bases, J shed 10 bases, and the junction held 9 bases outside the gene matches. Germline V CDR1 and CDR2: SQVTM, ANQGSEA. In DNA form, the CDR3 reads TGCAGCGTTCGGGGGACAGGGACCCCTATTCAGTACTTC. It specifies CSVRGTGTPIQYF.

V and J are TRBV20-1 and TRBJ2-6, with a tentative D call TRBD1 (6 bases). V lost 5 bases to trimming and J lost 2 bases, with 16 bases between them. CDR3 length: 16 residues. Per germline, CDR1 DFQATT and CDR2 SNEGSKA (reference sequence). CDR3 DNA sequence: TGCAGTGCTCGCACAGGGAAGTCCGCTGGGGCCAACGTCCTGACTTTC. Translated: CSARTGKSAGANVLTF.

In the case of this clonotype: This is likely an artifact of a read error, given a far larger clone one base away. The rearrangement uses TRBV25-1 and TRBJ2-7; D call uncertain. CDR1 and CDR2 (germline): MGHDK, SYGVNS. Trimming pared 6 bases from V and 1 base from J, leaving 4 bases between. This CDR3 has 11 residues. CDR3 protein: CASRWSYEQYF. In nucleotides, the CDR3 is TGTGCCAGCAGATGGTCCTACGAGCAGTACTTC.

V is TRBV18 and J is TRBJ2-4; 8 positions match TRBD1. The CDR3 consists of 13 residues. With 4 bases clipped from V and 8 bases from J, the junction kept 4 bases outside the gene matches. Per germline, CDR1 KGHSH and CDR2 LQKENI. The CDR3 region is CASSQDREDIQYF. DNA of the CDR3: TGTGCCAGCTCACAGGACAGGGAGGACATTCAGTACTTC.

This chain connects TRBV6-6 to TRBJ2-1; no definite D call. Germline lookup yields CDR1 MNHNY and CDR2 SVGAGI (reference sequence). The CDR3 covers 15 residues. V was cut by 1 base and J by 13 bases, with 20 bases left in between. The CDR3 is CASSYWQAPPETQFF. For the CDR3, the DNA is TGTGCCAGCAGTTACTGGCAGGCCCCACCTGAGACCCAGTTCTTC.

This clonotype was picked up a small number of times. CDR3 sequence reads: CASSLASIGETQYF. Here the CDR3 DNA reads TGCGCCAGCAGCTTGGCCTCTATAGGAGAGACCCAGTACTTC. The chain employs TRBV5-1 and TRBJ2-5; D is undetermined. This CDR3 contains 14 residues. In germline, CDR1 is SGHRS, CDR2 YFSETQ. V gave up 0 bases and J gave up 4 bases, with 10 bases separating them.

The count of this clonotype is one. One end of the junction varies from germline; a read error may be responsible. The chain uses TRBV4-3 and TRBJ2-7; D gene ambiguous. This CDR3 spans 15 amino acids. CDR1 LGHNA and CDR2 YSLEER come from the germline V gene. The DNA for the CDR3 is TGCGCCAGCAGCCAAGATGTCGAGCCCTCCGACGAGCAGTACTTC. It yields the protein CASSQDVEPSDEQYF.

The chain is built from TRBV10-3 and TRBJ2-4, with TRBD1 matching over 9 bases. The J call may be in error: the DNA end matches TRBJ2-5 better. In germline, CDR1 is ENHRY, CDR2 SYGVKD. The CDR3 length is 15 residues. CDR3 in amino acids: CAISQDRGGQETQYF. The CDR3 DNA sequence: TGTGCCATCAGTCAGGACAGGGGCGGACAAGAGACCCAGTACTTC.

This clonotype was found a few times. The chain couples TRBV6-5 to TRBJ2-1; D is perhaps TRBD2 (7 bases). Germline V gene data show CDR1 as MNHEY and CDR2 as SVGAGI. V was trimmed by 6 bases and J by 10 bases, leaving 22 bases between them. There are 15 residues in the CDR3. The CDR3 bases are TGTGCCAGCAGAGGACGCGGGGGCGAGGGTAAAGAGCAGTTCTTC. It is translated as CASRGRGGEGKEQFF.

The J gene is TRBJ2-2, the V gene TRBV2, with 7 positions matching TRBD2. Looked up from germline, CDR1 is SNHLY and CDR2 is FYNNEI. This CDR3 is built from 15 residues. Losses at the gene ends were 4 bases for V and 2 bases for J; bases not matched to a gene: 4. As DNA, the CDR3 is TGTGCCAGCAGTGCACAGCGGGGTAACACCGGGGAGCTGTTTTTT. Its protein product is CASSAQRGNTGELFF.

This clonotype has just a few counts. V gene TRBV27 combines with J gene TRBJ2-1; TRBD1 matches at 7 bases. The CDR3 covers 17 residues. The ends lost 6 bases at V and 2 bases at J; junction bases unmatched: 13. CDR1 MNHEY and CDR2 SMNVEV come from the germline V gene (reference sequence). CDR3 residues: CASSRGTVPTAYNEQFF. CDR3 DNA: TGTGCCAGCAGCAGAGGGACAGTTCCAACCGCCTACAATGAGCAGTTCTTC.

The chain carries TRBV13 and TRBJ2-5; TRBD2 agrees at 12 bases. The junction had 21 bases not matched to a gene; V was cut back by 5 bases and J by 11 bases. CDR3 length: 18 residues. The germline V gene encodes CDR1 PRHDT and CDR2 FYEKMQ (reference sequence). The CDR3 DNA reads TGTGCCAGCAGCCGAAGGGGTCCCAGACTAGCGGGGGACAATGAGCAGTACTTC. Translation gives CASSRRGPRLAGDNEQYF.

This clonotype was recorded a few times. The chain couples TRBV20-1 to TRBJ1-6; 8 bases agree with TRBD1. The CDR3 runs to 14 residues. Germline V CDR1 and CDR2: DFQATT, SNEGSKA (reference sequence). V trimming: 0 bases; J trimming: 9 bases; junction bases outside the gene matches: 4. CDR3 nucleotides: TGCAGTGCTAGAGATTCAGGGGGCAGTTCACCCCTCCACTTT. This codes for CSARDSGGSSPLHF.

This clonotype was observed a handful of times. The chain carries TRBV29-1 and TRBJ2-5, with 8 bases aligning to TRBD2. Trimming cost V 5 bases and J 4 bases; bases outside gene matches: 6. Germline-derived CDR1 and CDR2 are SQVTM and ANQGSEA. The CDR3 has 13 amino acids. The CDR3 DNA sequence: TGCAGCGTTAGTTTCGGGGGGGGAGAGACCCAGTACTTC. It specifies CSVSFGGGETQYF.

The chain recombines TRBV13 with TRBJ1-2; D is ambiguous. From germline, CDR1 is PRHDT and CDR2 FYEKMQ (reference sequence). The CDR3 covers 15 residues. V was shortened by 1 base and J by 5 bases, with 14 bases between the two germline ends. CDR3 sequence (DNA): TGTGCCAGCAGCTTAGACCGGACTCTTAGTTATGGCTACACCTTC. Protein: CASSLDRTLSYGYTF.

The chain carries TRBV27 and TRBJ2-3, with D unclear. The V gene's germline CDR1 is MNHEY and CDR2 SMNVEV (reference sequence). This CDR3 is 13 amino acids long. V lost 5 bases to trimming and J lost 10 bases, with 16 bases between them. CDR3 sequence reads: CASSLSRSQAQYF. CDR3 in DNA: TGTGCCAGCAGTCTCTCGCGGAGCCAGGCGCAGTATTTT.

The CDR3 DNA sequence: TGTGCCAGCAGTCCCCGCCCGGACAGGTACAATGAGCAGTTCTTC. It translates to CASSPRPDRYNEQFF. The V call is TRBV6-5, the J call TRBJ2-1, with TRBD1 identical over 7 bases. The CDR3 is 15 residues long. V lost 5 bases to trimming and J lost 4 bases; unmatched junction nucleotides: 8. The germline gives CDR1 MNHEY, CDR2 SVGAGI.

In this sample, this clonotype turned up a few times. The chain recombines TRBV29-1 with TRBJ2-4; TRBD1 matches at 8 bases. Matching the DNA end better, TRBJ2-7 makes the J call doubtful. Germline V lookup: CDR1 SQVTM, CDR2 ANQGSEA. The CDR3 contains 13 residues. Here the CDR3 DNA reads TGCAGCGGGAAACAGGGGGAAAACTACGAGCAGTACTTC. It yields the protein CSGKQGENYEQYF.

V usage is TRBV3-1 and J usage is TRBJ2-4; maybe TRBD2 (6 bases). The J call could be wrong; TRBJ2-7 is a better fit for the DNA end. The germline CDR1 and CDR2 sequences are LGHDT and YNNKEL (reference sequence). The CDR3 is 16 residues long. CDR3 in amino acids: CASSQDLPGLSYEQYF. As DNA, the CDR3 is TGTGCCAGCAGCCAAGACCTCCCGGGACTCTCCTACGAGCAGTACTTC.